This entry lists 8 T cell receptor beta chains sequenced from one sample in a study of radiation and T cells in renal cell carcinoma. Time point denoted: blood 4 weeks post-SBRT, at nephrectomy. The treatment was: 15 Gy SBRT to primary tumor, nephrectomy 4 weeks later. The method was immunoSEQ multiplex PCR; TCRdb's version includes in-frame clones alone and lacks a portion of them. The sample carries around 140,000 clones, around nine tenths recorded once. The specimen comprised blood, sampled from a patient whose treatment included radiotherapy and nephrectomy. The receptors here all came from a woman aged 50 to 60 with renal cell carcinoma.

This rearrangement joins TRBV13 to TRBJ2-7, with TRBD1 as a possible D gene (5 bases). This CDR3 comprises 15 residues. V lost 1 base, J lost 2 bases, and 12 bases lay in between. Germline V gene sequence: CDR1 PRHDT, CDR2 FYEKMQ (reference sequence). The CDR3 nucleotides are TGTGCCAGCAGCTTAGTGCAGGGAAACGCCTACGAGCAGTACTTC. It encodes CASSLVQGNAYEQYF.

The chain uses TRBV18 and TRBJ1-1; unclear D gene. The V end was cut by 3 bases, the J end by 0 bases, with 8 bases between. Germline CDR1 KGHSH, CDR2 LQKENI. This CDR3 is 14 amino acids long. CDR3 region: CASSPFGMNTEAFF. CDR3 nucleotide sequence: TGTGCCAGCTCACCGTTTGGGATGAACACTGAAGCTTTCTTT.

This clone was seen more than once but under ten times. The chain joins TRBV25-1 to TRBJ1-1; D gene uncertain. Germline CDR1 and CDR2: MGHDK and SYGVNS. The CDR3 contains 11 residues. V was cut by 5 bases and J by 6 bases, with 7 bases left in between. The CDR3, as DNA: TGTGCCAGCAGTCCCGGGGCTGAAGCTTTCTTT. Amino acids: CASSPGAEAFF.

This chain uses TRBV7-2 with TRBJ2-2; possible D gene TRBD1, 6 bases. From germline, CDR1 is SGHTA and CDR2 FQGNSA. Trimming pared 1 base from V and 5 bases from J, leaving 11 bases between. CDR3 length: 15 residues. CDR3 coding DNA: TGTGCCAGCAGCTTAGGGGGGCTCACTACCGGGGAGCTGTTTTTT. Translated, it gives CASSLGGLTTGELFF.

This chain connects TRBV18 to TRBJ2-5, with 10 bases that match TRBD2. The length of the CDR3 is 16 residues. Germline CDR1 reads KGHSH; CDR2 reads LQKENI. V shed 4 bases and J 4 bases; nucleotides not matched to a gene: 9. CDR3 nucleotides: TGTGCCAGCTCACTAGAAGCGGGGGGGCGAAGAGAGACCCAGTACTTC. This sequence encodes CASSLEAGGRRETQYF.

Remarks on this clone: The same CDR3 arises from other DNA sequences in this sample as well. The chain joins TRBV9 to TRBJ1-5; D might be TRBD1 (5 bases). Germline assignment: CDR1 SGDLS and CDR2 YYNGEE. Deletions cut 0 bases from V and 5 bases from J, with 6 bases between. This CDR3 is built from 13 residues. The CDR3 coding sequence is TGTGCCAGCAGCGTAGAGGGGTATCAGCCCCAGCATTTT. This gives the protein CASSVEGYQPQHF.

The chain employs TRBV9 and TRBJ1-5; D remains ambiguous. The CDR3 is 15 residues long. Germline V gene sequence: CDR1 SGDLS, CDR2 YYNGEE. V was shortened by 4 bases and J by 4 bases, with 15 bases between the two germline ends. The CDR3 sequence is CASSLGGQANQPQHF. For the CDR3, the DNA is TGTGCCAGCAGCCTGGGCGGGCAGGCTAATCAGCCCCAGCATTTT.

In the case of this clone: Additional DNA sequences in this sample encode the identical CDR3. The rearrangement links TRBV6-5 to TRBJ2-7; D gene unclear. This CDR3 is 13 amino acids long. Germline CDR1 reads MNHEY; CDR2 reads SVGAGI. V dropped 2 bases and J dropped 0 bases, with 5 bases sitting between them. CDR3 amino acids: CASSYRSSYEQYF. CDR3 coding DNA: TGTGCCAGCAGTTACAGGAGCTCCTACGAGCAGTACTTC.